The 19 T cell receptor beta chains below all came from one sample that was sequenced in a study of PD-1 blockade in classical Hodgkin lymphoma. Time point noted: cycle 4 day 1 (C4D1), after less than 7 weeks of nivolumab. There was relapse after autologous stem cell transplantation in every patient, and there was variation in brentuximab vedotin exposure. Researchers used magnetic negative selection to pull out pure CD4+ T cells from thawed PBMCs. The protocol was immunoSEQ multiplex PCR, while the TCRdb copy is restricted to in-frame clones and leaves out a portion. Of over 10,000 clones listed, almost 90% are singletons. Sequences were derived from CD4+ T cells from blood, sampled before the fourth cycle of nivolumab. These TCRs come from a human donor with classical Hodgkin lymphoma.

The CDR3, as DNA: TGCGCCAGCAGTGCCCTACTAGCCTCAGGGACCCAGTACTTC. Amino acids: CASSALLASGTQYF. This chain connects TRBV10-1 to TRBJ2-5, with a tentative D call TRBD2 (6 bases). The CDR3 contains 14 residues. CDR1 is WNHNN and CDR2 is SYGVQD in the germline V gene (reference sequence). The germline V and J ends were trimmed by 4 bases and 7 bases, with 16 bases remaining between them.

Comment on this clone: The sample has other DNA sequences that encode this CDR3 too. The DNA of the CDR3 is TGCGCCAGCAGCCCTACTGACAGGGGGCTGAACACTGAAGCTTTCTTT. Translated, it gives CASSPTDRGLNTEAFF. J is TRBJ1-1 and V is TRBV4-1; 10 nucleotides line up with TRBD1. Germline V CDR1 and CDR2: MGHRA, YSYEKL. Germline trimming cut 4 bases from V and 0 bases from J; bases unmatched to any gene: 5. The CDR3 consists of 16 residues.

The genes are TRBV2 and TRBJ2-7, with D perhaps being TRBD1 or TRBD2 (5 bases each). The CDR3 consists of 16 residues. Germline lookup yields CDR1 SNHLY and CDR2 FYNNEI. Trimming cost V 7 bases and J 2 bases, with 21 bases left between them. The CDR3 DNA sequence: TGTGCCAGCACCCCACAAAGCGGCAGGGCGGCCTACGAGCAGTACTTC. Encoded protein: CASTPQSGRAAYEQYF.

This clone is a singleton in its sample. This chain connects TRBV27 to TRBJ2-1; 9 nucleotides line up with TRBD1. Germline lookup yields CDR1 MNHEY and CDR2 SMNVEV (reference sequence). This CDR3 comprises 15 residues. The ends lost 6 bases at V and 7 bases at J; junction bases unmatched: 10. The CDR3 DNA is TGTGCCAGCAGGCTTCCCGGGACAGGGACGAATGAGCAGTTCTTC. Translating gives CASRLPGTGTNEQFF.

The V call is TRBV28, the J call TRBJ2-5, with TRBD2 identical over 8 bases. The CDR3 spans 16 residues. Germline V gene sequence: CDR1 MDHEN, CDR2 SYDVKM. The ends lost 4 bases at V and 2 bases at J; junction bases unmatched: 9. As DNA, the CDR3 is TGTGCCAGCAGTTCGCGAACGGGGGGGACTCAAGAGACCCAGTACTTC. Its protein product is CASSSRTGGTQETQYF. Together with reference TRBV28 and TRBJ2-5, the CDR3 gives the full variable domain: DVKVTQSSRYLVKRTGEKVFLECVQDMDHENMFWYRQDPGLGLRLIYFSYDVKMKEKGDIPEGYSVSREKKERFSLILESASTNQTSMYLCASSSRTGGTQETQYFGPGTRLLVL.

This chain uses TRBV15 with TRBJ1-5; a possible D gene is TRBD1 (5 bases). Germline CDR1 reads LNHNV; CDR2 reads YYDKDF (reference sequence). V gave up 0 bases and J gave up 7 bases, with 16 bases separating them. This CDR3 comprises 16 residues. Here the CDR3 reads CATSRDRFQGRQPQHF. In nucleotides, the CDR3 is TGTGCCACCAGCAGAGATAGGTTCCAGGGCCGGCAGCCCCAGCATTTT. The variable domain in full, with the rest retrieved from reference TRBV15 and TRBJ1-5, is DAMVIQNPRYQVTQFGKPVTLSCSQTLNHNVMYWYQQKSSQAPKLLFHYYDKDFNNEADTPDNFQSRRPNTSFCFLDIRSPGLGDTAMYLCATSRDRFQGRQPQHFGDGTRLSIL.

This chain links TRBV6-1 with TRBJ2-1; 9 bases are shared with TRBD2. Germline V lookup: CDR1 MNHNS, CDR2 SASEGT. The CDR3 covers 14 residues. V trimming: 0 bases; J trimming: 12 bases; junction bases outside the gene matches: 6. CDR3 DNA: TGTGCCAGCAGTGAAGCCCATACTAGCGGGTCGCAGTTCTTC. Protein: CASSEAHTSGSQFF.

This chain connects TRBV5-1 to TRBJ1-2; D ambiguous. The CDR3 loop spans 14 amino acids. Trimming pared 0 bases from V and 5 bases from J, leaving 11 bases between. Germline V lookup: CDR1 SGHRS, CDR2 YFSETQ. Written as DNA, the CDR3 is TGCGCCAGCAGCTTGGAGACGCGTAATTATGGCTACACCTTC. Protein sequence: CASSLETRNYGYTF.

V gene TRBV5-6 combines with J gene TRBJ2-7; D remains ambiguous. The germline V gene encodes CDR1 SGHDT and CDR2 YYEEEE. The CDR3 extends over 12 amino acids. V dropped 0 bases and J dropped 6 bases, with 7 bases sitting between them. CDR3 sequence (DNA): TGTGCCAGCAGCTTGGAGCGAGGCGAGCAGTACTTC. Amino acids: CASSLERGEQYF.

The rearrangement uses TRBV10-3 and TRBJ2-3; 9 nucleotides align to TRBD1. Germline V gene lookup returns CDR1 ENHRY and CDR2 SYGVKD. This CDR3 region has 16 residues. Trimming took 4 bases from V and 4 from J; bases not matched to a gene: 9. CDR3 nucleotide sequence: TGTGCCATCAGTGGTGGGACAGGGTTCTCCCCAGATACGCAGTATTTT. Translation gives CAISGGTGFSPDTQYF.

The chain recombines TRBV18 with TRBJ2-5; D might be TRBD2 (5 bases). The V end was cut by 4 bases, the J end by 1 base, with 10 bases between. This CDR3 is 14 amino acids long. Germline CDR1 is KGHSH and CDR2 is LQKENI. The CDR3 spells CASSQPEGQETQYF. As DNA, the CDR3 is TGTGCCAGCTCACAACCAGAGGGCCAAGAGACCCAGTACTTC.

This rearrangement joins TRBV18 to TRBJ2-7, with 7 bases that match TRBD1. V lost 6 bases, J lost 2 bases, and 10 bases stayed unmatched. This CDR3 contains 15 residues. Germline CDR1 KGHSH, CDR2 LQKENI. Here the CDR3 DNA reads TGTGCCAGCTCGCTAAGACAGGGTAATACCTACGAGCAGTACTTC. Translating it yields CASSLRQGNTYEQYF.

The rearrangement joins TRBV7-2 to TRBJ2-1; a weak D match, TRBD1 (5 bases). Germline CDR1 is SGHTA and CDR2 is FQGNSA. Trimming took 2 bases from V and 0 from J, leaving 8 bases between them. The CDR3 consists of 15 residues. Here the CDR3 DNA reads TGTGCCAGCAGCTTACCCGACAGCTCCTACAATGAGCAGTTCTTC. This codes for CASSLPDSSYNEQFF.

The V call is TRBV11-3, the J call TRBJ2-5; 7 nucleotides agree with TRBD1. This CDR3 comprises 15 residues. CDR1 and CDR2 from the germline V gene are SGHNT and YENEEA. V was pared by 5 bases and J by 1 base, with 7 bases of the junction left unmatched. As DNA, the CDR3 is TGTGCCAGCAGCGTCCGACAGGGTCCCCAAGAGACCCAGTACTTC. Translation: CASSVRQGPQETQYF.

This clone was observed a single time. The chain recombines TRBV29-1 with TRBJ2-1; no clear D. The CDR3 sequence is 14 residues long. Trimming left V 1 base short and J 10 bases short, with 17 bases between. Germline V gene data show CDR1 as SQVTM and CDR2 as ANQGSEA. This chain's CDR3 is CSVEAPSLQLEQFF. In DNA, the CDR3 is TGCAGCGTTGAAGCCCCGTCACTGCAACTGGAGCAGTTCTTC.

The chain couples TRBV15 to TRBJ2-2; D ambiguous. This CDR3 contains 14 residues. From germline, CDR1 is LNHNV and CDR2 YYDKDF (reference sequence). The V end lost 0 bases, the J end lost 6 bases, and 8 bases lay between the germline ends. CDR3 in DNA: TGTGCCACCAGCAGAGATCGGAGTCCCGGGGAGCTGTTTTTT. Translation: CATSRDRSPGELFF.

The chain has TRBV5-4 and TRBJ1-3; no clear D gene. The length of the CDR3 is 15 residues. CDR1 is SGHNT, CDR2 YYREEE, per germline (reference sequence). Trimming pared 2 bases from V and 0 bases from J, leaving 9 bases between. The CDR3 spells CASSFGVLSGNTIYF. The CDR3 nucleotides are TGTGCCAGCAGCTTTGGCGTTCTCTCTGGAAACACCATATATTTT.

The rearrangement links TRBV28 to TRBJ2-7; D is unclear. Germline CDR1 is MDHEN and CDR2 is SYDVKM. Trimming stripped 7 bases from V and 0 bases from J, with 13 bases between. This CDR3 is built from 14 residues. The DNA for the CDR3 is TGTGCCAGCAAGAGTGTGGATAGCTCCTACGAGCAGTACTTC. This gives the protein CASKSVDSSYEQYF.

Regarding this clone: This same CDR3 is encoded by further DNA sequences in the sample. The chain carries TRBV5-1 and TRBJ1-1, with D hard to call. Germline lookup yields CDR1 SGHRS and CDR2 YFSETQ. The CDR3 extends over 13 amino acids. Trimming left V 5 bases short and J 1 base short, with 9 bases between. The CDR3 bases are TGCGCCAGCAGACTTCAAGGGAACACTGAAGCTTTCTTT. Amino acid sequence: CASRLQGNTEAFF.